The sequence of this T cell receptor beta chain was determined in a study of response to subunit inactivated influenza vaccine. The germline V gene encodes CDR1 SGHTA and CDR2 FQGNSA. This CDR3 has 16 amino acids. V trimming: 5 bases; J trimming: 7 bases; junction bases outside the gene matches: 11. TCRdb re-analysed the RT-PCR reads in MiXCR, keeping a single row per CDR3 protein. This table has about 570,000 distinct CDR3 sequences, 11% appearing once. These same data were also listed under a study on T cells expressing NK-cell markers. That study adds: A 5'RACE template switching approach incorporating UMIs was used to make TCR beta cDNA. CD3+CD56+NKG2C+, CD3+CD56+NKG2C- and CD3+CD56-NKG2C+ T cells, once sorted, supplied the TCR beta repertoires. Out of eight donors sequenced, seven tested HCMV-seropositive and the remaining one seronegative. The share of CD8+ T cells held by dominant NKG2C+ clonotypes was about 1.0-7.5% in roughly 6 donors.

The origin of this receptor is a man aged 50-59 years who received an inactivated influenza vaccine. The source material was PBMCs from blood, sampled on the day of vaccination. The rearrangement joins TRBV7-2 to TRBJ2-2, with 9 bases identical to TRBD2. DNA for the CDR3: TGTGCCAGCAGCCCCCCTGGCGGGAGGGCGGTCGGGGAGCTGTTTTTT. It codes for CASSPPGGRAVGELFF.